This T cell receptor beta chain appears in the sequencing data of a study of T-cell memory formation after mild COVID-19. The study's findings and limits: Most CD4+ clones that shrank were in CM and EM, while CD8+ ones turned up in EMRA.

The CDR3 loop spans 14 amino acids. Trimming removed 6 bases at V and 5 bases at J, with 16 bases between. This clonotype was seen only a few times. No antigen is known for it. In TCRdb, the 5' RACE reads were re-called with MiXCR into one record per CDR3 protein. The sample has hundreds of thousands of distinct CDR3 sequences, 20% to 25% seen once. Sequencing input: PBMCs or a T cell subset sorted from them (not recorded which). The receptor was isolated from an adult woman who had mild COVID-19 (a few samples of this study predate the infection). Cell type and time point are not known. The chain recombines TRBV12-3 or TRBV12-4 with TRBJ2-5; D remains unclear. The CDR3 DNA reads TGTGCCAGCAGAGATCTATTCGCCCCGGAGACCCAGTACTTC. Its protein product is CASRDLFAPETQYF.